This T cell receptor (beta chain) was obtained from a study of shared clonotypes between healthy human individuals. In the study overall: Per donor, CD8 memory used one plate, CD8 naive used two, CD4 memory used three and CD4 naive used three. Study conclusions and caveats: Rarefaction showed sorted-subset sequencing was incomplete despite large depth.

As defined, naive CD8 cells were CD45RO-negative and positively selected for CCR7, with terminally differentiated effector memory CD45RA+ cells excluded. Healthy and HIV-negative, the adult donors had no recent acute infections or vaccinations. A remark on this clone: The antigen is not known.

Deep-level assay runs were performed. Clones were read by immunoSEQ multiplex PCR, and TCRdb kept only the in-frame ones, dropping some. This table has around 2,000,000 clones, about 94% appearing once. This clonotype was sampled from a young man in good health. Sequenced material: naive CD8+ T cells sorted from blood.

CDR3: CASSRGTVPSTDTQYF. The CDR3 DNA is TGTGCCAGCAGCCGAGGGACAGTCCCTAGCACAGATACGCAGTATTTT. The chain has TRBV5-8 and TRBJ2-3; 7 positions agree with TRBD1. This CDR3 region has 16 residues. The V segment lost 4 bases and the J segment 0 bases; nucleotides outside the gene matches: 8. CDR1 is SGHTS and CDR2 is YDEGEE in the germline V gene.